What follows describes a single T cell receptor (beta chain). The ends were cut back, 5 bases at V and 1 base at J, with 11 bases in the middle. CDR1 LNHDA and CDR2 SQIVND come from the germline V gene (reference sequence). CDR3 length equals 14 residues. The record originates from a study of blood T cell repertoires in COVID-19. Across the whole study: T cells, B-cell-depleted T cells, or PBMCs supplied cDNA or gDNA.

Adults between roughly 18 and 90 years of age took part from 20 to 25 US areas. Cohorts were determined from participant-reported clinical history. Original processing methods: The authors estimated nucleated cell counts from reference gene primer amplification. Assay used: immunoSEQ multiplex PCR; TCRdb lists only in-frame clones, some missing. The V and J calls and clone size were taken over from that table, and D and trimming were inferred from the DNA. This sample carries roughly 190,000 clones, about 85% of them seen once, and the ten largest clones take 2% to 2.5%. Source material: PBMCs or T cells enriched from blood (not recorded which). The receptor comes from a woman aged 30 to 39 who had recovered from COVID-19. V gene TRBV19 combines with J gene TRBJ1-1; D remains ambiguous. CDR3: CASSGRGGNTEAFF. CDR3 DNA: TGTGCCAGTAGTGGCCGCGGCGGGAACACTGAAGCTTTCTTT. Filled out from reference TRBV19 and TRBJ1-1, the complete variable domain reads DGGITQSPKYLFRKEGQNVTLSCEQNLNHDAMYWYRQDPGQGLRLIYYSQIVNDFQKGDIAEGYSVSREKKESFPLTVTSAQKNPTAFYLCASSGRGGNTEAFFGQGTRLTVV.